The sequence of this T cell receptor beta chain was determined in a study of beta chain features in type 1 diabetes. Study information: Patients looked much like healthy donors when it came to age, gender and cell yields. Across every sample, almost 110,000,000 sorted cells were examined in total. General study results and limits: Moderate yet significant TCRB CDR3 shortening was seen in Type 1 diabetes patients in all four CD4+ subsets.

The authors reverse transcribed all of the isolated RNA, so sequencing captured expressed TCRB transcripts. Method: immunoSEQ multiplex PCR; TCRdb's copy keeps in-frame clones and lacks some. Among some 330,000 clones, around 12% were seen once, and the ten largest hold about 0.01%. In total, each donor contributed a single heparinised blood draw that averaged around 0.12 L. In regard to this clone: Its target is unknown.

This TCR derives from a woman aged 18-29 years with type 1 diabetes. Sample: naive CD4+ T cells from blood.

CDR3 nucleotides: TGCGCCAGCAGCCAAGGGGACAGGGACCTAGAGACCCAGTACTTC. Its protein is CASSQGDRDLETQYF. This chain uses TRBV4-3 with TRBJ2-5, with 9 bases lining up with TRBD1. V gave up 1 base and J gave up 4 bases; unmatched junction bases: 4. Per the germline V gene, CDR1 is LGHNA and CDR2 is YSLEER. The CDR3 runs 15 residues.